This TCR beta chain was captured in a study of shared clonotypes between healthy human individuals (dated by TCRdb to about 2020). With regard to the full study: A few men and a couple of women, aged 18 to 49 years, made up the cohort. For each donor, CD4 naive and CD4 memory were each run on three plates, CD8 naive on two plates, and CD8 memory on one plate. To estimate repertoire size and how much clonotypes are shared between individuals, the study performed deep sequencing of blood TCR repertoires from 4 to 6 healthy adults. To increase sequencing depth and limit assay-specific biases, different laboratories used diverse techniques to prepare libraries and sequence TCR repertoires. Each donor's leukapheresis produced roughly between about 0.85 and 10 billion PBMCs. Study-level results and caveats: Pairwise subsampling led to the expectation that sequencing depth would affect the degree of clonotype sharing among donors. Sampling was restricted to blood, and TCR repertoires in tissues likely differ from the TCR repertoires found in blood. Even with the large sequencing depth, rarefaction of the sorted-subset datasets indicated that sequencing was incomplete. About 4.5% of naive CD4, more than 3% of naive CD8, 2.3% of memory CD4, and 0.4% of memory CD8 clonotypes were shared across several donors. Because the study included a small number of donors, the genetic and exposure-history diversity represented was limited. Compared with non-shared clonotypes, the clonotypes found in all four sorted-subset donors had higher generation probabilities. Naive subsets generally had larger estimated clonotype richness than memory subsets did.

Note on this clone: Its target antigen remains unknown. No much larger clone exists at a distance of one base, and base qualities are not known.

Using the deep immunoSEQ assay, multiplex PCR amplified TCR CDR3 regions from genomic DNA. For each cell subset, the extracted genomic DNA was distributed evenly across all wells of several immunoSEQ 96-well plates, and each plate served as one replicate. For sorted subsets, each replicate PCR was loaded with about 0.2 ug genomic DNA, equivalent to some 31,000 T cell genomes. Purified libraries were measured with a Qubit 3.0 fluorometer, size-checked on a Bioanalyzer 2100, and measured again with the KAPA Library Quantification kit. Every immunoSEQ 96-well plate was sequenced on a separate single-read 150-cycle Illumina NextSeq 550 flow cell. The study's processing was this. The immunoSEQ output contained only junctional sequences without quality scores, so filtering could not match that applied to full-length reads. Sequences were annotated with PyIR, a Python wrapper for IgBLAST v1.9, using IMGT germline references to assign V/J genes and CDR3. Reads were removed for weak V/J assignments (E-value above 1e-6), missing CDR3, stop codons, out-of-frame junctions, or ambiguous translated residues. V3J clonotypes were defined by identical inferred V gene, J gene, and CDR3 amino acid sequence. The percentage overlap between two repertoires was calculated by dividing the number of shared unique clonotypes by the size of the smaller repertoire. Three approaches were used to assess repertoire richness: RTK rarefaction, the Chao1 estimator, and Recon v2.1 estimates of unobserved clonotypes. Generation probabilities for all TCRbeta clonotypes obtained by the gDNA method from a handful of donors were computed using OLGA. Imported from immuneACCESS, the table was reduced by TCRdb to in-frame sequences with V and J called. These copies leave out some clones; in studies compared against another copy, an unresolved V gene accounts for under half, and the cause of the remainder is not known. That table gives V, J and clone size, and the DNA gave D and trimming. The sample records 1.5 million to 2.5 million clones, about 95% of which are singletons. The ten largest clones capture 1% to 1.5% of the sample.

For the CD8 naive samples, CD45RO-negative cells were positively selected for CCR7, yielding a CD45RA+CCR7+ population from which TemRA cells were excluded. Healthy HIV-negative adults with no recently reported acute infections or vaccinations were included as donors. All donors were Caucasian adults living in Nashville, Tennessee, USA. Blood was obtained by leukapheresis, after which PBMCs were separated by Ficoll-Histopaque density gradient centrifugation and cryopreserved in liquid nitrogen vapor phase. Analytical flow cytometry was used to check the purity and quantity of each magnetically sorted T cell population. Genomic DNA was isolated from every sorted fraction and measured by UV absorbance on a Nanodrop 2000c. Sequences ENHRY (CDR1) and SYGVKD (CDR2) are obtained from the germline V gene. V is cut back by 3 bases and J by 7 bases, with 3 bases in the junction unmatched. Measured from the cysteine to the phenylalanine, the CDR3 is 14 residues long. The DNA shown is the 42-base CDR3, in frame from base 1.

This clonotype was sampled from a man between 18 and 29 years old in good health. Sequenced input: naive CD8+ T cells sorted from blood. In light of the paper, this sample's cell subset or site label describes: CD45RA+CCR7+. The chain links TRBV10-3 with TRBJ1-4; TRBD1 lines up with 9 middle nucleotides. The nucleotides read TGTGCCATCAGTGAAGGGACAGGGCTTGAAAAACTGTTTTTT. Its product reads: CAISEGTGLEKLFF.